The 19 T cell receptor beta chains reported below all come from one sample, sequenced in a study of identifying expanded T cells in peripheral blood. The assay was immunoSEQ multiplex PCR, and TCRdb's table has in-frame clones only and misses some. The sample holds around 130,000 clones, approximately 86% seen once. The specimen sequenced was blood. All receptors come from a person aged 18-70 years in good health.

In its sample, this clone was seen many times. This chain connects TRBV28 to TRBJ1-3; unclear D gene. The CDR3 runs 11 residues. V was clipped by 1 base and J by 7 bases, with 2 bases between them. Germline CDR1 MDHEN, CDR2 SYDVKM. CDR3 loop: CASSLLNTIYF. CDR3 coding DNA: TGTGCCAGCAGTTTATTGAACACCATATATTTT.

This clone showed up just once. The rearrangement joins TRBV6-6 to TRBJ2-7; D may correspond to TRBD1 or TRBD2 (5 bases each). Germline assignment: CDR1 MNHNY and CDR2 SVGAGI (reference sequence). The CDR3 is 14 amino acids. The V end was cut by 7 bases, the J end by 3 bases, with 16 bases between. DNA for the CDR3: TGTGCCAGCACTTCAGCTGACAGCGGCTACGAGCAGTACTTC. It is translated as CASTSADSGYEQYF.

The CDR3 DNA reads TGCAGTGCTCAATCTGGGAATGGCTACACCTTC. The encoded protein is CSAQSGNGYTF. V usage is TRBV20-1 and J usage is TRBJ1-2, with D unresolved. The CDR3 covers 11 residues. The germline CDR1 and CDR2 sequences are DFQATT and SNEGSKA (reference sequence). V lost 5 bases and J 6 bases, leaving 10 bases between the germline ends.

The chain combines TRBV2 with TRBJ1-2, with D possibly matching TRBD1 (6 bases). Germline values: CDR1 SNHLY, CDR2 FYNNEI. V dropped 7 bases and J dropped 7 bases, with 19 bases sitting between them. The CDR3 length is 14 residues. In DNA form, the CDR3 reads TGTGCCAGCATTGATGATTGGGGGGCGCGTGGCTACACCTTC. This codes for CASIDDWGARGYTF.

The chain carries TRBV7-9 and TRBJ1-4; D unclear. Trimming left V 4 bases short and J 5 bases short, with 8 bases between. The CDR3 is 13 amino acids. Germline values: CDR1 SEHNR, CDR2 FQNEAQ (reference sequence). This CDR3 is CASSSPDNEKLFF. DNA of the CDR3: TGTGCCAGCAGCTCCCCGGACAATGAAAAACTGTTTTTT.

There are a few counts of this clone. The chain recombines TRBV28 with TRBJ1-2, with no clear D. Germline V gene sequence: CDR1 MDHEN, CDR2 SYDVKM. With 6 bases removed from V and 1 base from J, the gap between germline ends came to 9 bases. The CDR3 length is 13 residues. In DNA, the CDR3 is TGTGCCAGCAGGACGGACCTTAACTATGGCTACACCTTC. Encoded protein: CASRTDLNYGYTF.

This clone has just one count. The rearrangement uses TRBV9 and TRBJ2-5; 13 bases line up with TRBD2. Looked up from germline, CDR1 is SGDLS and CDR2 is YYNGEE. CDR3 length: 15 amino acids. The junction had 1 base not matched to a gene; V was cut back by 3 bases and J by 2 bases. The CDR3 here is CASSGTSGGQETQYF. Written as DNA, the CDR3 is TGTGCCAGCAGCGGGACTAGCGGGGGACAAGAGACCCAGTACTTC.

The genes are TRBV18 and TRBJ1-5; D gene uncertain. The ends were cut back, 0 bases at V and 7 bases at J, with 13 bases in the middle. Germline loops: CDR1 KGHSH, CDR2 LQKENI. This CDR3 is built from 15 residues. The CDR3 is CASSPPRSEGQPQHF. CDR3 coding DNA: TGTGCCAGCTCACCACCAAGGTCAGAGGGACAGCCCCAGCATTTT.

As DNA, the CDR3 is TGTGCCAGCAGCCAAGATCCCGGGGGTAGCTTCCACGAGCAGTACTTC. This sequence encodes CASSQDPGGSFHEQYF. The V and J genes are TRBV4-2 and TRBJ2-7; TRBD2 is a possible D gene (6 bases). Germline V gives CDR1 LGHNA, CDR2 YNFKEQ. This CDR3 comprises 16 residues. Trimming removed 0 bases at V and 5 bases at J, with 17 bases between.

The V and J genes are TRBV27 and TRBJ1-2, with D perhaps TRBD1 (6 bases). CDR1 MNHEY and CDR2 SMNVEV come from the germline V gene (reference sequence). V shed 3 bases and J shed 4 bases, with 9 bases lying between them. CDR3 length equals 13 residues. In DNA form, the CDR3 reads TGTGCCAGCAGTTTCGGACAGCTCTATGGCTACACCTTC. This codes for CASSFGQLYGYTF.

The chain uses TRBV29-1 and TRBJ2-2, with D maybe TRBD1 (5 bases). With 5 bases removed from V and 1 base from J, the gap between germline ends came to 14 bases. The CDR3 runs 15 residues. Germline lookup yields CDR1 SQVTM and CDR2 ANQGSEA. CDR3 nucleotide sequence: TGCAGCGTTCGAAACTGGGGCCAGAACACCGGGGAGCTGTTTTTT. Translation gives CSVRNWGQNTGELFF.

In its sample, this clone was seen once. The V gene is TRBV11-1, the J gene TRBJ1-1; no firm D call. The CDR3 length is 17 residues. Trimming removed 0 bases at V and 0 bases at J, with 14 bases between. Per germline, CDR1 SGHAT and CDR2 FQDESV (reference sequence). DNA for the CDR3: TGTGCCAGCAGCTTAGCCTCAGTCCGGATCATGAACACTGAAGCTTTCTTT. Translating gives CASSLASVRIMNTEAFF.

V is TRBV7-9 and J is TRBJ2-5; D perhaps matches TRBD2 (5 bases). V was clipped by 1 base and J by 0 bases, with 6 bases between them. The CDR3 sequence is 14 residues long. Germline V gene data show CDR1 as SEHNR and CDR2 as FQNEAQ (reference sequence). Here the CDR3 reads CASSLELDQETQYF. CDR3 DNA sequence: TGTGCCAGCAGCTTAGAACTAGACCAAGAGACCCAGTACTTC.

In its sample, this clone was seen a few times. This chain links TRBV18 with TRBJ1-2; 11 bases align to TRBD1. Germline-derived CDR1 and CDR2 are KGHSH and LQKENI. Losses at the gene ends were 3 bases for V and 4 bases for J; bases not matched to a gene: 13. This CDR3 region has 18 residues. CDR3 DNA: TGTGCCAGCTCACCGACCGAAGGACAGGGGGCAGGGAGCTATGGCTACACCTTC. Translated, it gives CASSPTEGQGAGSYGYTF.

This rearrangement joins TRBV4-1 to TRBJ2-1, with 9 nucleotides matching TRBD2. The CDR3 spans 16 residues. V lost 5 bases and J lost 4; bases outside the gene matches: 9. CDR1 and CDR2 (germline): MGHRA, YSYEKL. Here the CDR3 DNA reads TGCGCCAGCAGCACCCGAGCGGGAGGTGGGTACAATGAGCAGTTCTTC. Amino acid sequence: CASSTRAGGGYNEQFF.

CDR3 in amino acids: CASSLIGETGNTIYF. The CDR3 nucleotides read TGTGCCAGCAGCTTGATCGGTGAAACTGGAAACACCATATATTTT. J is TRBJ1-3 and V is TRBV5-4; D call uncertain. The germline V and J ends were trimmed by 1 base and 2 bases, with 10 bases remaining between them. The CDR3 sequence is 15 residues long. Germline V gene sequence: CDR1 SGHNT, CDR2 YYREEE (reference sequence).

The rearrangement uses TRBV18 and TRBJ1-2; the D gene is possibly TRBD1 (6 bases). Between the trimmed V and J ends, which lost 3 bases and 2 bases, there was a span of 13 bases. The germline V gene has CDR1 KGHSH and CDR2 LQKENI. There are 15 residues in the CDR3. DNA for the CDR3: TGTGCCAGCTCACCGTCCGGGACAACAAACTATGGCTACACCTTC. The encoded protein is CASSPSGTTNYGYTF.

V gene TRBV28 combines with J gene TRBJ2-2, with D perhaps assigned TRBD1 or TRBD2 (5 bases each). The germline V gene has CDR1 MDHEN and CDR2 SYDVKM. Trimming stripped 2 bases from V and 1 base from J, with 5 bases between. The CDR3 covers 14 residues. The CDR3 sequence is CASSLGGNTGELFF. The CDR3 DNA reads as TGTGCCAGCAGTTTAGGGGGGAACACCGGGGAGCTGTTTTTT.

The rearrangement links TRBV5-4 to TRBJ2-3; 12 bases map to TRBD2. V shed 3 bases and J 3 bases; nucleotides not matched to a gene: 8. CDR3 length: 17 amino acids. Germline V gene lookup returns CDR1 SGHNT and CDR2 YYREEE (reference sequence). CDR3 residues: CASSSPPGTSGTDTQYF. The CDR3 DNA reads as TGTGCCAGCAGCTCTCCCCCCGGGACTAGCGGGACAGATACGCAGTATTTT.